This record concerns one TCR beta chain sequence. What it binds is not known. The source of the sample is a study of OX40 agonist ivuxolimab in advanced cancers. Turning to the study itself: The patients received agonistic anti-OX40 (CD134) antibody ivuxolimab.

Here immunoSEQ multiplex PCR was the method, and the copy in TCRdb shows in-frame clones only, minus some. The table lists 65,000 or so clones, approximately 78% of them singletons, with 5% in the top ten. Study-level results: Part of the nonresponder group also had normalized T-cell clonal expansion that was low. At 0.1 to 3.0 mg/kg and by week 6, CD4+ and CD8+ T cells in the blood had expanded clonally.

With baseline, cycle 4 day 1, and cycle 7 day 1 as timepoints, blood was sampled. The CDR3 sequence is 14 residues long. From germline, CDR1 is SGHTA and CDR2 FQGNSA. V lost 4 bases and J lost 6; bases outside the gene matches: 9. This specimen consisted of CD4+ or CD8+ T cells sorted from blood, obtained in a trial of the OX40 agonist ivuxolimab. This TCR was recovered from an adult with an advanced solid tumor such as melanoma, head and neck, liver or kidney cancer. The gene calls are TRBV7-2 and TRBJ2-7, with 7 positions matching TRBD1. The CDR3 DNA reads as TGTGCCAGCAGCTGGACAGGAAGAGGAGGCGAGCAGTACTTC. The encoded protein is CASSWTGRGGEQYF.